A single sample gave rise to the 26 T cell receptor beta chains below, sequenced in a study of post-analysis software for immune sequencing data. Findings and limits, study-wide: Elevated frequency relative to controls characterized a handful of TRBV segments in patients, TRBV5-6, TRBV5-1 and TRBV20-1 among them.

Prepared TCR beta cDNA libraries contained unique molecular identifiers. MiXCR was run by TCRdb on the PCR reads, yielding one entry per CDR3 protein. The profile shows about half a million distinct CDR3 sequences, around a third of them singletons. No antigens are known for them. The sequencing sample was made of blood. These receptor sequences come from a girl under 18 with multiple sclerosis.

This clonotype appeared a few times. The V and J genes are TRBV10-3 and TRBJ1-2; D is possibly TRBD1 (5 bases). CDR1 and CDR2 (germline): ENHRY, SYGVKD. Trimming pared 4 bases from V and 6 bases from J, leaving 12 bases between. CDR3 size: 13 residues. DNA of the CDR3: TGTGCCATCAGTGTGCGGGGGGATGATGGCTACACCTTC. Translating it yields CAISVRGDDGYTF.

This clonotype occurred a few times. The chain links TRBV12-3 or TRBV12-4 to TRBJ2-3, with a tentative D call TRBD2 (6 bases). The CDR3 runs 15 residues. Trimming pared 3 bases from V and 4 bases from J, leaving 14 bases between. The CDR3 DNA is TGTGCCAGCAGTTTGAGCGGGCCGACACCAGATACGCAGTATTTT. As protein: CASSLSGPTPDTQYF.

This chain connects TRBV5-1 to TRBJ1-6; the D is unclear. CDR1 and CDR2 (germline): SGHRS, YFSETQ. CDR3 length: 13 residues. CDR3 loop: CCKAGLHGSPLHF. In DNA form, the CDR3 reads TGCTGCAAGGCGGGGTTGCATGGTTCACCCCTCCACTTT.

On this clonotype itself: A much larger clone lies a single base off, so this may be a read error. In DNA form, the CDR3 reads TGTGTCAGCAGTTTATGGACCCAGGGCGGAAATAATTCACCCCTCCACTTT. It encodes CVSSLWTQGGNNSPLHF. The chain combines TRBV28 with TRBJ1-6, with a tentative D call TRBD1 (5 bases). Germline V lookup: CDR1 MDHEN, CDR2 SYDVKM. The CDR3 is made up of 17 amino acids.

This clonotype was seen only a few times. V is TRBV6-5 and J is TRBJ1-2; TRBD1 matches 9 bases. CDR1 and CDR2 from the germline V gene are MNHEY and SVGAGI. The CDR3 length is 14 residues. The V gene end was trimmed by 6 bases and the J gene end by 3 bases; junction bases not matched to a gene: 5. The CDR3 bases are TGTGCCAGCAGATCAACAGGGGGCCACTATGGCTACACCTTC. Amino acid sequence: CASRSTGGHYGYTF.

The chain recombines TRBV11-2 with TRBJ2-7, with 10 positions matching TRBD2. The CDR3 spans 15 residues. Per the germline V gene, CDR1 is SGHAT and CDR2 is FQNNGV. With V trimmed by 2 bases and J by 0 bases, 1 base remained unmatched. In DNA form, the CDR3 reads TGTGCCAGCAGCTTAAGCGGGAGGGGCTCCTACGAGCAGTACTTC. This translates into CASSLSGRGSYEQYF. The full variable domain, in which reference TRBV11-2 and TRBJ2-7 provide the parts outside the CDR3, is EAGVAQSPRYKIIEKRQSVAFWCNPISGHATLYWYQQILGQGPKLLIQFQNNGVVDDSQLPKDRFSAERLKGVDSTLKIQPAKLEDSAVYLCASSLSGRGSYEQYFGPGTRLTVT.

This clonotype occurred a few times. This chain connects TRBV6-5 to TRBJ1-1; D call uncertain. CDR3 size: 13 residues. V was shortened by 10 bases and J by 1 base, with 13 bases between the two germline ends. The germline CDR1 and CDR2 sequences are MNHEY and SVGAGI. For the CDR3, the DNA is TGTGCCACCGGACGCCTGGAGAACACTGAAGCTTTCTTT. It yields the protein CATGRLENTEAFF.

The sample holds many counts of this clonotype. V usage is TRBV5-1 and J usage is TRBJ2-7, with 7 bases lining up with TRBD1. The junction had 6 bases not matched to a gene; V was cut back by 1 base and J by 5 bases. The CDR3 runs 14 residues. The V gene's germline CDR1 is SGHRS and CDR2 YFSETQ. The CDR3, as DNA: TGCGCCAGCAGCTTGAGGCAGGGGGTTGACGAGCAGTACTTC. It translates to CASSLRQGVDEQYF. Filled out from reference TRBV5-1 and TRBJ2-7, the complete variable domain reads KAGVTQTPRYLIKTRGQQVTLSCSPISGHRSVSWYQQTPGQGLQFLFEYFSETQRNKGNFPGRFSGRQFSNSRSEMNVSTLELGDSALYLCASSLRQGVDEQYFGPGTRLTVT.

The J gene is TRBJ2-5, the V gene TRBV20-1, with TRBD1 matching over 11 bases. The CDR3 sequence is 15 residues long. Trimming at V came to 5 bases and at J to 3 bases, leaving 8 bases not matched to a gene. In germline, CDR1 is DFQATT, CDR2 SNEGSKA (reference sequence). CDR3 bases: TGCAGTGCTCCTCGTCCGGGACAGGGGGAAGAGACCCAGTACTTC. It yields the protein CSAPRPGQGEETQYF.

This clonotype was recorded a few times. The chain has TRBV10-3 and TRBJ1-2; D gene ambiguous. The V end lost 3 bases, the J end lost 3 bases, and 8 bases lay between the germline ends. Germline CDR1 ENHRY, CDR2 SYGVKD. The CDR3 has 13 amino acids. CDR3 sequence (DNA): TGTGCCATCAGTGAAACAGCATACTATGGCTACACCTTC. The encoded protein is CAISETAYYGYTF.

This clonotype was counted many times. The CDR3 loop reads CASSLWSSPDYEQYF. CDR3 DNA sequence: TGTGCCAGCAGTTTATGGTCTAGCCCAGACTACGAGCAGTACTTC. The rearrangement uses TRBV27 and TRBJ2-7; TRBD2 is a possible D gene (5 bases). CDR3 length equals 15 residues. Trimming took 1 base from V and 3 from J, leaving 13 bases between them. Germline V gene lookup returns CDR1 MNHEY and CDR2 SMNVEV (reference sequence).

V usage is TRBV3-1 and J usage is TRBJ2-3; 9 nucleotides line up with TRBD2. V gave up 3 bases and J gave up 3 bases; unmatched junction bases: 10. CDR1 is LGHDT and CDR2 is YNNKEL in the germline V gene (reference sequence). The length of the CDR3 is 17 residues. CDR3 residues: CASSHSNGLALTDTQYF. The CDR3 coding sequence is TGTGCCAGCAGCCACTCCAACGGACTAGCGTTGACAGATACGCAGTATTTT.

This clonotype was detected a few times. The CDR3 sequence is CSAPARTDTQYF. In DNA form, the CDR3 reads TGCAGTGCCCCCGCCCGGACAGATACGCAGTATTTT. The rearrangement joins TRBV20-1 to TRBJ2-3; D remains unclear. The CDR3 is made up of 12 amino acids. With 6 bases removed from V and 3 bases from J, the gap between germline ends came to 10 bases. Per the germline V gene, CDR1 is DFQATT and CDR2 is SNEGSKA (reference sequence).

This clonotype came up a few times. The chain uses TRBV29-1 and TRBJ2-7; 7 nucleotides align to TRBD1. Germline V gene lookup returns CDR1 SQVTM and CDR2 ANQGSEA. The V segment lost 4 bases and the J segment 5 bases; nucleotides outside the gene matches: 11. The CDR3 sequence is 14 residues long. For the CDR3, the DNA is TGCAGCGTTGCCCTTCGGACAGGCGGCGACGAGCAGTACTTC. Protein sequence: CSVALRTGGDEQYF.

This clonotype is a singleton in its sample. Relative to the germline gene, one junction end is altered; a read error may explain this. The chain uses TRBV3-1 and TRBJ1-5; D is undetermined. The CDR3 is 14 residues long. Germline CDR1 reads LGHDT; CDR2 reads YNNKEL (reference sequence). The CDR3 protein is CASSQGLSNRPQHF. In DNA form, the CDR3 reads TGTGCCAGCAGCCAAGGACTGAGCAATCGGCCCCAGCATTTT.

The J gene is TRBJ2-5, the V gene TRBV28; TRBD2 might be the D (7 bases). Germline CDR1 reads MDHEN; CDR2 reads SYDVKM. CDR3 length: 15 residues. The ends were cut back, 6 bases at V and 0 bases at J, with 14 bases in the middle. The CDR3 here is CASRLGGANQETQYF. As DNA, the CDR3 is TGTGCCAGCAGGCTAGGGGGGGCGAACCAAGAGACCCAGTACTTC.

This clonotype was counted between two and nine times. V is TRBV29-1 and J is TRBJ2-3; D might be TRBD1 or TRBD2, each matching 5 bases. Looked up from germline, CDR1 is SQVTM and CDR2 is ANQGSEA. The CDR3 extends over 9 amino acids. Trimming stripped 7 bases from V and 6 bases from J, with 5 bases between. The CDR3 sequence: CSGGDTQYF. CDR3 sequence (DNA): TGCAGCGGGGGGGATACGCAGTATTTT.

The chain uses TRBV20-1 and TRBJ2-3; 9 bases map to TRBD2. In germline, CDR1 is DFQATT, CDR2 SNEGSKA (reference sequence). The CDR3 spans 13 residues. The V segment lost 8 bases and the J segment 2 bases; nucleotides outside the gene matches: 5. CDR3 nucleotide sequence: TGCAGTCCCCCGGGACTAGCCACAGATACGCAGTATTTT. It encodes CSPPGLATDTQYF.

The rearrangement uses TRBV6-6 and TRBJ2-1; D gene uncertain. Germline lookup yields CDR1 MNHNY and CDR2 SVGAGI (reference sequence). V was clipped by 6 bases and J by 8 bases, with 14 bases between them. The CDR3 loop spans 13 amino acids. Here the CDR3 DNA reads TGTGCCAGCAGACGCCACTTTGGGGATGAGCAGTTCTTC. It translates to CASRRHFGDEQFF.

The chain has TRBV7-3 and TRBJ2-5; 9 bases map to TRBD2. This CDR3 contains 18 residues. Unmatched junction bases numbered 15, after V lost 1 base and J lost 6 bases. The germline V gene encodes CDR1 SGHTA and CDR2 FQGTGA. CDR3 loop: CASSLIHFGGTSLKTQYF. The CDR3 DNA sequence: TGTGCCAGCAGCTTAATCCATTTTGGCGGGACTAGCTTAAAGACCCAGTACTTC.

The chain recombines TRBV7-6 with TRBJ2-3, with D maybe TRBD2 (6 bases). With 5 bases removed from V and 2 bases from J, the gap between germline ends came to 14 bases. Looked up from germline, CDR1 is SGHVS and CDR2 is FNYEAQ. This CDR3 is built from 15 residues. For the CDR3, the DNA is TGTGCCAGCAGCCCCGTTGGGGAGGTCACAGATACGCAGTATTTT. As protein: CASSPVGEVTDTQYF.

The rearrangement links TRBV12-3 or TRBV12-4 to TRBJ1-5; 7 bases agree with TRBD1. The CDR3 has 13 amino acids. The junction had 3 bases not matched to a gene; V was cut back by 5 bases and J by 5 bases. The CDR3 nucleotides read TGTGCCAGCAGTCCGACAGGGCATCAGCCCCAGCATTTT. This encodes CASSPTGHQPQHF.

This clonotype appeared a few times. The chain is built from TRBV5-1 and TRBJ2-5; 8 bases agree with TRBD1. V shed 3 bases, J shed 11 bases, and the junction held 15 bases outside the gene matches. Germline loops: CDR1 SGHRS, CDR2 YFSETQ. The length of the CDR3 is 15 residues. The DNA for the CDR3 is TGCGCCAGCAGCTCCCCCCTCAGGGGGCCGGGTAAGCAGTACTTC. Translating gives CASSSPLRGPGKQYF.

Turning to this clonotype: A clone one base away is much larger, so this may be a read error. This chain uses TRBV29-1 with TRBJ2-7, with a weak D call TRBD2 (6 bases). The J call may be mistaken, given a closer DNA end match to TRBJ2-5. The CDR3 is 13 residues long. Germline CDR1 SQVTM, CDR2 ANQGSEA. The CDR3 protein is CSVGGHFQETQYF. CDR3 nucleotides: TGCAGCGTGGGAGGACACTTCCAAGAGACCCAGTACTTC.

The sample holds a few counts of this clonotype. The chain joins TRBV20-1 to TRBJ2-5; 13 bases fit TRBD2. The V gene's germline CDR1 is DFQATT and CDR2 SNEGSKA (reference sequence). V was clipped by 4 bases and J by 4 bases; unmatched bases: 3. There are 14 residues in the CDR3. Here the CDR3 reads CSATTSGGGETQYF. Here the CDR3 DNA reads TGCAGTGCTACCACTAGCGGGGGGGGAGAGACCCAGTACTTC.

For the CDR3, the DNA is TGTGCCAGCAGCCGTAATCGAGATACGCAGTATTTT. It is translated as CASSRNRDTQYF. The V call is TRBV11-2, the J call TRBJ2-3, with D unclear. CDR1 is SGHAT and CDR2 is FQNNGV in the germline V gene. The length of the CDR3 is 12 residues. V dropped 5 bases and J dropped 5 bases, with 8 bases sitting between them.